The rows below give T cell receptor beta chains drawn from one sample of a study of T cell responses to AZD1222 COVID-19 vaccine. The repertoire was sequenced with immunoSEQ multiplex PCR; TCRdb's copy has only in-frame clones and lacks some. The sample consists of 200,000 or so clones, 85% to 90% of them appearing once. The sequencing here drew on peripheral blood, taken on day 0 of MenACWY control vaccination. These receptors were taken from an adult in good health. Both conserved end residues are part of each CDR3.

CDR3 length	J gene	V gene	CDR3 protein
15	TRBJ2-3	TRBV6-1	CASSDRGQGVDTQYF
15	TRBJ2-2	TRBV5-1	CASSLSVGVPGELFF
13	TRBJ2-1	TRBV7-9	CASSSTGTYEQFF
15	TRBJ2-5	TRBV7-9	CASSPDPGRQETQYF
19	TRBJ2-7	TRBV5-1	CASSLPQTGGSLGVYEQYF
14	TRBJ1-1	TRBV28	CASSPGRGGTEAFF
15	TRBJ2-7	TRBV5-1	CASSWWTGDSYEQYF
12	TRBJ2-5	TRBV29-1	CSGRLASETQYF
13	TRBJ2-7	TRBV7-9	CASSSGYSYEQYF
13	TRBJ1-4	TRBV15	CASTTARAEKLFF
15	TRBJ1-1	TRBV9	CASSRSGGRNPEAFF
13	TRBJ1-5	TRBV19	CASSDRVGQPQHF
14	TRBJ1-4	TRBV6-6	CASRPWTDNEKLFF
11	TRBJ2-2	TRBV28	CATGTTGELFF
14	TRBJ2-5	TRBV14	CASSQLPGRETQYF
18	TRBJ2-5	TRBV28	CASSFSFVGGGEGETQYF
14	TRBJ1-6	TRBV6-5	CASLTGADNSPLHF
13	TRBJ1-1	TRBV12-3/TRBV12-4	CASSLGGGTEAFF
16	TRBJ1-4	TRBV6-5	CASSYTSGTGGEKLFF
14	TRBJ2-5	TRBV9	CASSAGQDTKTQYF
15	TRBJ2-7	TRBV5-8	CASSLRLRGTLEQYF
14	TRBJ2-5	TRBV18	CASSLSAGEETQYF
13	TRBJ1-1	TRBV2	CASSAGQGLEAFF
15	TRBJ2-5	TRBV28	CASSLGSGREKTQYF
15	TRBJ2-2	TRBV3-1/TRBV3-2	CASSQGLANTGELFF
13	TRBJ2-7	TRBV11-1	CASSLGSNYEQYF
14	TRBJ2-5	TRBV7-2	CASSRGPGGETQYF
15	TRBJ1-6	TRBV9	CASSGPGANNSPLHF
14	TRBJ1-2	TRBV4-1	CASSPTDWGYGYTF
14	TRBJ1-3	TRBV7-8	CASSPRPPGNTIYF
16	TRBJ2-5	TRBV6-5	CASSSEPGILRETQYF
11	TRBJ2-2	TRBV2	CASGVGWELFF
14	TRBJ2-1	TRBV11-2	CASSFRTREGEQFF
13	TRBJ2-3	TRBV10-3	CAISELESDTQYF
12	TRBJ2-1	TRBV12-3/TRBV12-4	CASSLGYNEQFF
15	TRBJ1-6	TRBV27	CASSLFSGPGSPLHF
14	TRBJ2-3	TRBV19	CASSKTGGLDTQYF
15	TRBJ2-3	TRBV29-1	CSVEEVIVGRDTQYF
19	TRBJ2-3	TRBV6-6	CASSPSLAGGLGFTDTQYF
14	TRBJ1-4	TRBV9	CASSGGTGEEKLFF
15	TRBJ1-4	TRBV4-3	CASSQDEGAYEKLFF
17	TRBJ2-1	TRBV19	CASSGLAGGRLYNEQFF
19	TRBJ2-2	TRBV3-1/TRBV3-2	CASQPRRELAGGDTGELFF
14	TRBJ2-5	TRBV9	CASSLSGVQETQYF
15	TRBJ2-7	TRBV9	CASSVGGSTPYEQYF
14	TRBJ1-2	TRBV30	CATPSETKGYGYTF
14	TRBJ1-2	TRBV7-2	CASSLERPRYGYTF
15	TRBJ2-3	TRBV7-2	CASSSSGGAADTQYF
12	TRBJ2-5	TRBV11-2	CASRDTQETQYF
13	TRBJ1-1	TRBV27	CASSQTANTEAFF
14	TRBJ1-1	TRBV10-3	CAISESLGGAEAFF
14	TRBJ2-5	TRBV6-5	CASKASGGSETQYF
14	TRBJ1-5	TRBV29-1	CSVAGQGSNQPQHF